The entry below describes one TCR beta chain. Clones were read by immunoSEQ multiplex PCR, and TCRdb kept only the in-frame ones, dropping some. The sample consists of more than 35,000 clones, roughly nine tenths of them appearing once. This CDR3 region has 17 residues. The germline V gene encodes CDR1 SGHRS and CDR2 YFSETQ. V was shortened by 1 base and J by 6 bases, with 19 bases between the two germline ends. This sample stems from a study of blood T cell repertoires in COVID-19. Turning to the study itself: From T cells, B-cell-depleted T cells, or PBMCs came the material, which was cDNA or gDNA.

The sequence came from a woman aged 25 to 39 in a cohort sampled during active COVID-19. The sample consisted of peripheral blood. This chain connects TRBV5-1 to TRBJ1-4; D not certain. CDR3 bases: TGCGCCAGCAGCTTGTTTTCAACGAAGCAATTAGATGAAAAACTGTTTTTT. Protein sequence: CASSLFSTKQLDEKLFF.